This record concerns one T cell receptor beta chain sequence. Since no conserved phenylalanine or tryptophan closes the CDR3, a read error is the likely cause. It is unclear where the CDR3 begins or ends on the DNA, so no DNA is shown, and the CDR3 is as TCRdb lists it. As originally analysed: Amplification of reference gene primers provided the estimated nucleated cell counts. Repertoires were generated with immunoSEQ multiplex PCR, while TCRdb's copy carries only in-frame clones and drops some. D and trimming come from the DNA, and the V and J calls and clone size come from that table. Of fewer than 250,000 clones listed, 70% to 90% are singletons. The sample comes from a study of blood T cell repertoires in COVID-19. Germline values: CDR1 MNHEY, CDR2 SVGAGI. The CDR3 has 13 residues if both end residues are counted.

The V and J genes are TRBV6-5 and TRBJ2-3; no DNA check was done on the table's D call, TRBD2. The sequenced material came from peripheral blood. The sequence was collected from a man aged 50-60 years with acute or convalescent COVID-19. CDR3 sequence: CASSYSNSGLFNV.